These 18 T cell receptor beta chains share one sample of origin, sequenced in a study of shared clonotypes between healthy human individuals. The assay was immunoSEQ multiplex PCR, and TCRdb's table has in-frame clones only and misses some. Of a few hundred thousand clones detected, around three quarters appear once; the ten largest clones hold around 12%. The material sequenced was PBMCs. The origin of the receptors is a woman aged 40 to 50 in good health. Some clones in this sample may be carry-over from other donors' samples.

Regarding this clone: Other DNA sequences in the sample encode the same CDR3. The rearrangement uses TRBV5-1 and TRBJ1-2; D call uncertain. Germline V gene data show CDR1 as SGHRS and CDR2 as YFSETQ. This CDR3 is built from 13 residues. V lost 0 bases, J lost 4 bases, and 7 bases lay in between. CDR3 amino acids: CASSLEGSYGYTF. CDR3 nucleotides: TGCGCCAGCAGCTTGGAGGGTTCCTATGGCTACACCTTC.

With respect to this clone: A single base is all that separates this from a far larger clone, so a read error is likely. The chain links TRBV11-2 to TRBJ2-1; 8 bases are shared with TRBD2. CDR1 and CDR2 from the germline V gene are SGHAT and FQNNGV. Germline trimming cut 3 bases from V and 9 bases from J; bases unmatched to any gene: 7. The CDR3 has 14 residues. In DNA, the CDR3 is TGTGCCAGCAGCTTTAGCGGGACCCCCGGTGAGCAGTTCTTC. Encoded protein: CASSFSGTPGEQFF.

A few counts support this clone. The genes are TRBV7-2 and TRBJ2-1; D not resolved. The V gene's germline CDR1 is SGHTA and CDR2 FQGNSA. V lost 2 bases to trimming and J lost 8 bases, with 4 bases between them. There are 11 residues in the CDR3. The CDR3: CASSLLDEQFF. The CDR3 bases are TGTGCCAGCAGCTTATTGGATGAGCAGTTCTTC.

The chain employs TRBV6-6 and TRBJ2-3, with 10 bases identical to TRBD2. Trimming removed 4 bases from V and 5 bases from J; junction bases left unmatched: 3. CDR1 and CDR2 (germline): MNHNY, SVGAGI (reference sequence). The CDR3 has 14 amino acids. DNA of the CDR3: TGTGCCAGCAGTTGGGGGACTAGCGTAGATACGCAGTATTTT. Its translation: CASSWGTSVDTQYF.

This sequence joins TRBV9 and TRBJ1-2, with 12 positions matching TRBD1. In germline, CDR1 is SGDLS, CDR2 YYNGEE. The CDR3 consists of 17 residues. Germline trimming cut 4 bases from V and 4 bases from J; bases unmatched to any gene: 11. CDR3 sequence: CASSPGTGGAGGYGYTF. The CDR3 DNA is TGTGCCAGCAGCCCAGGGACAGGGGGCGCGGGAGGCTATGGCTACACCTTC. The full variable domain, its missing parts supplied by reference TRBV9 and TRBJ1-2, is DSGVTQTPKHLITATGQRVTLRCSPRSGDLSVYWYQQSLDQGLQFLIQYYNGEERAKGNILERFSAQQFPDLHSELNLSSLELGDSALYFCASSPGTGGAGGYGYTFGSGTRLTVV.

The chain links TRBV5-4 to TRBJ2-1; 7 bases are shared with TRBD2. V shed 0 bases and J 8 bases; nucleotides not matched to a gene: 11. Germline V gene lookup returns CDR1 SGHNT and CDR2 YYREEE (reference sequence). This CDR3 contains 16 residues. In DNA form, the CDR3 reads TGTGCCAGCAGCTTGGCGGGAGCGGGAATAGGCGATGAGCAGTTCTTC. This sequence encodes CASSLAGAGIGDEQFF.

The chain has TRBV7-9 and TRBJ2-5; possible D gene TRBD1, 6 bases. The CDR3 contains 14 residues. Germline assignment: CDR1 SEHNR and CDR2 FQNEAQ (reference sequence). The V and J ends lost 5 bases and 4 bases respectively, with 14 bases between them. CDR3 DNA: TGTGCCAGCAGCCCGCAGGGGTTCGGAGAGACCCAGTACTTC. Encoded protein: CASSPQGFGETQYF.

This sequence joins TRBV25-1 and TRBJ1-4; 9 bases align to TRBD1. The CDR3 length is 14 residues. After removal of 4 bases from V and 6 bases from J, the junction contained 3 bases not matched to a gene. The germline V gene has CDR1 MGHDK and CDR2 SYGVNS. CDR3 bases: TGTGCCAGCAGTGGGGGACAGGGTTATGAAAAACTGTTTTTT. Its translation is CASSGGQGYEKLFF. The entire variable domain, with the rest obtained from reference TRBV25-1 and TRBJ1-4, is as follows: EADIYQTPRYLVIGTGKKITLECSQTMGHDKMYWYQQDPGMELHLIHYSYGVNSTEKGDLSSESTVSRIRTEHFPLTLESARPSHTSQYLCASSGGQGYEKLFFGSGTQLSVL.

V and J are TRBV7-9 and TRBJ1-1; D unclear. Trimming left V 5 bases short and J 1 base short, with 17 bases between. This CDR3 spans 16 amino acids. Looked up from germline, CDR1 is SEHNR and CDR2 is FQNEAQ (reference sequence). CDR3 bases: TGTGCCAGCAGCCCCGATCCGCAAGGATCGAACACTGAAGCTTTCTTT. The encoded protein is CASSPDPQGSNTEAFF.

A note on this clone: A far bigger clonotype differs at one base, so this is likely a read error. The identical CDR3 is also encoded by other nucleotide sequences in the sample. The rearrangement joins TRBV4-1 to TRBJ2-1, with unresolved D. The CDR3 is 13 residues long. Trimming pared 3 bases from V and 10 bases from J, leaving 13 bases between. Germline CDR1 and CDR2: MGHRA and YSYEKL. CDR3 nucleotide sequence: TGCGCCAGCAGCCAGGCTATGGGTTTGGAGCAGTTCTTC. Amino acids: CASSQAMGLEQFF.

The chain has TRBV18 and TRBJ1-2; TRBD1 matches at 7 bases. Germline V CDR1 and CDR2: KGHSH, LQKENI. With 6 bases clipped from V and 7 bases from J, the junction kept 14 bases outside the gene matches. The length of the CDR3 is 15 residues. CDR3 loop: CASSPAREGASGYTF. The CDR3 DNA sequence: TGTGCCAGCTCCCCCGCACGGGAGGGGGCAAGTGGCTACACCTTC.

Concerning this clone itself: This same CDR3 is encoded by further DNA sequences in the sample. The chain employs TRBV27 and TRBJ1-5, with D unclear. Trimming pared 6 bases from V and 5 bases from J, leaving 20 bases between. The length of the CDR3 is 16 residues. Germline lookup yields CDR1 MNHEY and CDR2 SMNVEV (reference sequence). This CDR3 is CASRPQAGRAHQPQHF. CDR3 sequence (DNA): TGTGCCAGCAGACCACAAGCGGGCCGGGCCCATCAGCCCCAGCATTTT.

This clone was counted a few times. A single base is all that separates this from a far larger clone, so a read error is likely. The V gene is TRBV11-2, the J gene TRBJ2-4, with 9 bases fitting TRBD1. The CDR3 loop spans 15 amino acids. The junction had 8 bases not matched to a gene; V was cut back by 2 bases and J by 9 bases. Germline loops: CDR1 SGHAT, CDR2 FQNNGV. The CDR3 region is CASSLPLDRGPIQYF. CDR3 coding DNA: TGTGCCAGCAGCTTACCCTTGGACAGGGGACCCATTCAGTACTTC.

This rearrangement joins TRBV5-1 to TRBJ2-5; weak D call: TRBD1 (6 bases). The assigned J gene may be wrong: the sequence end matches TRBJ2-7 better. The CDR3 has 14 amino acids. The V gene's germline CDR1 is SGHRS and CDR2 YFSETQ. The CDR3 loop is CASSLDQGHYEQYF. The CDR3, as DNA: TGCGCCAGCAGCTTGGATCAGGGACACTACGAGCAGTACTTC.

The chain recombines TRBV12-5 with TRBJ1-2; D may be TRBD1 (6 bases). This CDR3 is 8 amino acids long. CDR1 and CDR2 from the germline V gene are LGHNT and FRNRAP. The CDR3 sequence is CARQAYTF. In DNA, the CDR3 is TGTGCCAGACAGGCCTACACCTTC.

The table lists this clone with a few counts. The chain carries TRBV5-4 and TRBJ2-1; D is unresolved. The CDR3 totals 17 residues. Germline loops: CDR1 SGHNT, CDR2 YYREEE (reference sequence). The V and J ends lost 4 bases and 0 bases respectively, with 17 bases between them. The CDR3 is CASSRIFSRSSYNEQFF. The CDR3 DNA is TGTGCCAGCAGCCGGATATTCTCTAGGAGCTCCTACAATGAGCAGTTCTTC.

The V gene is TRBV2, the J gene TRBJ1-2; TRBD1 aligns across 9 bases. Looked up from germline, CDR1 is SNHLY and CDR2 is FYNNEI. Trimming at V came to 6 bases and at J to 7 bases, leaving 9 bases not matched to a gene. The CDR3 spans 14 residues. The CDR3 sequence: CASRDRDREGGYTF. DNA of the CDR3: TGTGCCAGCAGGGATCGGGACAGGGAAGGTGGCTACACCTTC.

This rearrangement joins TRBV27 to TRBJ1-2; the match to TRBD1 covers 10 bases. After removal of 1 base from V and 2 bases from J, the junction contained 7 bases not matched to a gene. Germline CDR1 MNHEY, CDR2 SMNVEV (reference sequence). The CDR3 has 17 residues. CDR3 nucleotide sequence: TGTGCCAGCAGTTTATGGTATTTGGGACAGGGGAACTATGGCTACACCTTC. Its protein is CASSLWYLGQGNYGYTF.